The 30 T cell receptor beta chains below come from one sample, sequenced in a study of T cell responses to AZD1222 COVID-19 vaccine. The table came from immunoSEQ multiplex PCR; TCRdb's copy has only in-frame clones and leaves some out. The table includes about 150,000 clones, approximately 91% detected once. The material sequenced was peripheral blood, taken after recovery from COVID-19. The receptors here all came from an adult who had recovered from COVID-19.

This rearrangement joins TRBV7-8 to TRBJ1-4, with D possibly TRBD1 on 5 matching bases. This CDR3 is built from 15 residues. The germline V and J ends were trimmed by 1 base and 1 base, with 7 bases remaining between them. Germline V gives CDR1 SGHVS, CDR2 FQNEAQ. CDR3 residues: CASSLDGGTNEKLFF. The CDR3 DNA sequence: TGTGCCAGCAGCTTAGACGGGGGAACTAATGAAAAACTGTTTTTT.

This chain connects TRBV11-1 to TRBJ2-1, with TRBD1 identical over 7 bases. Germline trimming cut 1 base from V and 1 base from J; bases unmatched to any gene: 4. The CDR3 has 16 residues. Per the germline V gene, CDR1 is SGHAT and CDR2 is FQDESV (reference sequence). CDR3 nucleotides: TGTGCCAGCAGCTTAGTACCGGGACAGTCCTACAATGAGCAGTTCTTC. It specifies CASSLVPGQSYNEQFF.

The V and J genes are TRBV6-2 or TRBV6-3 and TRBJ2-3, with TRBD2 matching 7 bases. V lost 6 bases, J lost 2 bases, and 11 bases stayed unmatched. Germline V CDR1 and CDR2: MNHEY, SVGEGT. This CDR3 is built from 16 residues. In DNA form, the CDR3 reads TGTGCCAGCAGCCTGGAAAGGGCGGGAGTCACAGATACGCAGTATTTT. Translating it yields CASSLERAGVTDTQYF.

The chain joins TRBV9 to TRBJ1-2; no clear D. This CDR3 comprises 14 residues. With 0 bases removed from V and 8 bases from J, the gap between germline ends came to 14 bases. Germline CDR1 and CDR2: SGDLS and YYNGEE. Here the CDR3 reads CASSVVSGEGGYTF. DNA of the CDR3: TGTGCCAGCAGCGTAGTGTCCGGGGAGGGAGGCTACACCTTC.

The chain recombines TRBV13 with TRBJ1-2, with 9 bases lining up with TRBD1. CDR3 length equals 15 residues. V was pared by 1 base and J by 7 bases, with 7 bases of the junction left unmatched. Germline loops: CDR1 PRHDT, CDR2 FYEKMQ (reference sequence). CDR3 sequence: CASSLAGQGIGGYTF. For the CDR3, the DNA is TGTGCCAGCAGCTTAGCGGGACAGGGAATTGGTGGCTACACCTTC.

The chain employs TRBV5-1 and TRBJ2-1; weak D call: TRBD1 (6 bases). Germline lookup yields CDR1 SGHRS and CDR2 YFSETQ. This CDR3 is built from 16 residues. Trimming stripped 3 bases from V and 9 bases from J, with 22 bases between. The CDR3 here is CASSSGASNLGGEQFF. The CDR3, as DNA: TGCGCCAGCAGCTCCGGGGCTAGCAACCTAGGGGGTGAGCAGTTCTTC.

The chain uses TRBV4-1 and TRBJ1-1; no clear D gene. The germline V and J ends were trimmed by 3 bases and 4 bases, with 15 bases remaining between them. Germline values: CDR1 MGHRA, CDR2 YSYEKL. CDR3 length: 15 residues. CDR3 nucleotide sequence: TGCGCCAGCAGCCAGATGGGGAGGGCCCCCACTGAAGCTTTCTTT. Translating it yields CASSQMGRAPTEAFF.

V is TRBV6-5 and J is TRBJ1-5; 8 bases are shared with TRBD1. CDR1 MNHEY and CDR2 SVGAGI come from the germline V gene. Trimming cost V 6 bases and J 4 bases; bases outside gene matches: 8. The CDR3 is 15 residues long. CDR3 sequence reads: CASSAYRGDNQPQHF. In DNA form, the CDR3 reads TGTGCCAGCAGCGCCTACAGGGGGGATAATCAGCCCCAGCATTTT.

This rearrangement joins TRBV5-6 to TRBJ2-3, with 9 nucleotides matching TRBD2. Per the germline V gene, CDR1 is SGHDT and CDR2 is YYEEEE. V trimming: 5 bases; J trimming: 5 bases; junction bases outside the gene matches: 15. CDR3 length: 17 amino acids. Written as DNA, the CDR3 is TGTGCCAGCAGAACCCTCACGAGGGGACTAGCCCAAGATACGCAGTATTTT. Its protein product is CASRTLTRGLAQDTQYF. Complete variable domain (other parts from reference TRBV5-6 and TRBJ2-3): DAGVTQSPTHLIKTRGQQVTLRCSPKSGHDTVSWYQQALGQGPQFIFQYYEEEERQRGNFPDRFSGHQFPNYSSELNVNALLLGDSALYLCASRTLTRGLAQDTQYFGPGTRLTVL.

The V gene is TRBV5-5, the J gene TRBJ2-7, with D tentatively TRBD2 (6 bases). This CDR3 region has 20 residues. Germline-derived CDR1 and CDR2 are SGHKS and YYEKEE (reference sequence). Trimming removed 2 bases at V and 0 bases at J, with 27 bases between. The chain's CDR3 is CASSFDSAGLGERSSYEQYF. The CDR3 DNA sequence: TGTGCCAGCAGCTTTGATTCAGCGGGTTTGGGAGAACGGAGCTCCTACGAGCAGTACTTC.

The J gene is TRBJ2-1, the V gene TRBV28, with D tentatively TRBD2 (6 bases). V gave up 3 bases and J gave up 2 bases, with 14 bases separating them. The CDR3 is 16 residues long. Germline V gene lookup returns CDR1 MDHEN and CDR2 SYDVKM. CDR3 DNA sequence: TGTGCCAGCAGTTTTGGGAGGAATGTGCCCTACAATGAGCAGTTCTTC. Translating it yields CASSFGRNVPYNEQFF.

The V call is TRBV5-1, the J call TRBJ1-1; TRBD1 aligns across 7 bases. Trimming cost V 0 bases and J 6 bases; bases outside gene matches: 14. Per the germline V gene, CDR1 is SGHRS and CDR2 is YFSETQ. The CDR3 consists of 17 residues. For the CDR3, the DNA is TGCGCCAGCAGCTTGGCTGGAGGGGGCGCGTCTGGGGCTGAAGCTTTCTTT. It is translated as CASSLAGGGASGAEAFF.

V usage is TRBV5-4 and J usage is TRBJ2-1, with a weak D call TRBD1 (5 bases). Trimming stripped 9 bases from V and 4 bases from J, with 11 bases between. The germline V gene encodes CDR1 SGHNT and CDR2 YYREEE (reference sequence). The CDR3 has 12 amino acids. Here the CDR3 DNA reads TGTGCCATTCGGACACAGTACAATGAGCAGTTCTTC. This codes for CAIRTQYNEQFF.

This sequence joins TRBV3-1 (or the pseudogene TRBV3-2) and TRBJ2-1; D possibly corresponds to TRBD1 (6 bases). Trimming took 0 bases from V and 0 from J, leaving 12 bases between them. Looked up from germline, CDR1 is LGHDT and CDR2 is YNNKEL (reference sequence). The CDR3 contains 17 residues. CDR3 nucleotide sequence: TGTGCCAGCAGCCAAGAGAACGCAGGGGACTCCTACAATGAGCAGTTCTTC. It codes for CASSQENAGDSYNEQFF.

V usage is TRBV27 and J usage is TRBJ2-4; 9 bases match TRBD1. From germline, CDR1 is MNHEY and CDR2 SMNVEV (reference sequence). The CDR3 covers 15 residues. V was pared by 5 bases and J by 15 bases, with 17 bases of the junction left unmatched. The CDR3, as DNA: TGTGCCAGCAGTCCGGACAGGGGCTTTCTTCGCCCTATGTACTTC. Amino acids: CASSPDRGFLRPMYF.

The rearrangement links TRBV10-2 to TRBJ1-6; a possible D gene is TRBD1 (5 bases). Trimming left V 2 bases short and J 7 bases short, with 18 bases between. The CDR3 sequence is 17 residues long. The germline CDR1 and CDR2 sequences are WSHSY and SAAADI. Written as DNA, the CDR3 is TGCGCCAGCAGTGAGCGGGGACCCAGGGAATGGAATTCACCCCTCCACTTT. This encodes CASSERGPREWNSPLHF.

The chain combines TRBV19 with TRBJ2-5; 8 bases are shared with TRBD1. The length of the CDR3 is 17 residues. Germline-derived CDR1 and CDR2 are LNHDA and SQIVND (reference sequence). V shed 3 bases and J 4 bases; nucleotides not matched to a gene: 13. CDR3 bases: TGTGCCAGTAGTATCTCCGGGGGACAGGTGTTTGGAGAGACCCAGTACTTC. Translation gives CASSISGGQVFGETQYF.

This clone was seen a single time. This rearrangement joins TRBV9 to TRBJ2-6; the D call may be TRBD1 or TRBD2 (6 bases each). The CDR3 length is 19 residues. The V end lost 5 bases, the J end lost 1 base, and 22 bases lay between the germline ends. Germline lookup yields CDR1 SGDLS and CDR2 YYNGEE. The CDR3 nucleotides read TGTGCCAGCAGTGACAACTACGTCACAGGGACTTCTGGGGCCAACGTCCTGACTTTC. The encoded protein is CASSDNYVTGTSGANVLTF.

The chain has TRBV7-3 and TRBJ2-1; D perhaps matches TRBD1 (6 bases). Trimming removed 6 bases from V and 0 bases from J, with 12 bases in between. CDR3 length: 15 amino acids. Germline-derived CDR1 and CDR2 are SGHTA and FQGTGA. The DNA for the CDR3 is TGTGCCAGCAGGTTGGGGGCGGACTCCTACAATGAGCAGTTCTTC. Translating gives CASRLGADSYNEQFF.

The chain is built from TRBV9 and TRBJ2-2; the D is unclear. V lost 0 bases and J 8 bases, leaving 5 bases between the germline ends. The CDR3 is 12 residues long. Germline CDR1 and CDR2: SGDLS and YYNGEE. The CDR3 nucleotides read TGTGCCAGCAGCGTAGGACGAGGGGAGCTGTTTTTT. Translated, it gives CASSVGRGELFF.

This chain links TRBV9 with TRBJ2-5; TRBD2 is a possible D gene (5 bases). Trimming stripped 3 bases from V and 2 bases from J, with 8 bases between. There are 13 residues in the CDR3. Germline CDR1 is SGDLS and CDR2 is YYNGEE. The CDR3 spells CASSAGIQETQYF. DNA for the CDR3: TGTGCCAGCAGCGCGGGGATTCAAGAGACCCAGTACTTC.

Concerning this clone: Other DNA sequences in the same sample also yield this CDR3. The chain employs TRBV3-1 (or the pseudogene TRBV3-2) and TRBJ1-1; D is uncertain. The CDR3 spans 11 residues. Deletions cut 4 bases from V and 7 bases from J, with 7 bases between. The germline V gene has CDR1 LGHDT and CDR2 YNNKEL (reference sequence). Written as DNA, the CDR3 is TGTGCCAGCAGCCTAGGACTTGAAGCTTTCTTT. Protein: CASSLGLEAFF.

CDR3 sequence: CASSKIRGAGLHYEQYF. The CDR3 DNA reads as TGTGCCAGCAGCAAAATAAGGGGGGCAGGTCTCCACTACGAGCAGTACTTC. The rearrangement uses TRBV21-1 and TRBJ2-7. TRBV21-1 is marked as a pseudogene. The length of the CDR3 is 17 residues.

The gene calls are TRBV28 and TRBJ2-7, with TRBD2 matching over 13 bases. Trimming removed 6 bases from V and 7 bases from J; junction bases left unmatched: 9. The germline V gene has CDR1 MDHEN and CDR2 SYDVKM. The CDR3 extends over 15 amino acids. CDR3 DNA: TGTGCCAGCAGCCGCGGGACTAGCGGGATCGGGGAGCAGTACTTC. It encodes CASSRGTSGIGEQYF.

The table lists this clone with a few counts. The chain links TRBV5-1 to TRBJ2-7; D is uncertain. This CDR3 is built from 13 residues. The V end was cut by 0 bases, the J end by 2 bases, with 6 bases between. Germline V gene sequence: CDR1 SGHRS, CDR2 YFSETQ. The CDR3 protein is CASSLAQAYEQYF. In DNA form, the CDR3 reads TGCGCCAGCAGCTTGGCCCAAGCCTACGAGCAGTACTTC.

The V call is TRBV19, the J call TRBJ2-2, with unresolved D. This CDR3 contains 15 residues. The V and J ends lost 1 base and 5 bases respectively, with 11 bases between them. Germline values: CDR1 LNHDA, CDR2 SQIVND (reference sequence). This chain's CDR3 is CASSIAFSRTGELFF. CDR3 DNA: TGTGCCAGTAGTATAGCCTTCTCTAGGACCGGGGAGCTGTTTTTT.

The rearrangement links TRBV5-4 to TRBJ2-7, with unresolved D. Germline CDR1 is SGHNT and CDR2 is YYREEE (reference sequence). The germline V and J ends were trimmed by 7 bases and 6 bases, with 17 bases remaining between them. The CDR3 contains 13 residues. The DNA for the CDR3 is TGTGCCAGCGCCCCGGCAGGAATAGGCGAGCAGTACTTC. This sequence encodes CASAPAGIGEQYF.

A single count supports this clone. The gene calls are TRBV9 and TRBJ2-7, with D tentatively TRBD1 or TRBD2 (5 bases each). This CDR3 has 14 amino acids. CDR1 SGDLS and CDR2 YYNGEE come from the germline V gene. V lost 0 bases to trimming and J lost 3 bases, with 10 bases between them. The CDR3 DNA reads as TGTGCCAGCAGCGTAGCGTATGGGGGCTACGAGCAGTACTTC. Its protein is CASSVAYGGYEQYF.

The CDR3 bases are TGTGCCAGCAGCTTAGTGGGACTACTCTACAATGAGCAGTTCTTC. This codes for CASSLVGLLYNEQFF. The chain recombines TRBV7-2 with TRBJ2-1, with 7 bases that match TRBD2. The ends lost 1 base at V and 3 bases at J; junction bases unmatched: 3. This CDR3 has 15 residues. CDR1 SGHTA and CDR2 FQGNSA come from the germline V gene.

The CDR3 region has the DNA TGTGCCAGCAGCGCTAGGCCCATACAAGAGACCCAGTACTTC. It translates to CASSARPIQETQYF. The chain employs TRBV9 and TRBJ2-5; D gene unclear. Trimming took off 3 bases at V and 2 bases at J, with 11 bases between the two ends. Per germline, CDR1 SGDLS and CDR2 YYNGEE. This CDR3 contains 14 residues.